This T cell receptor beta chain is drawn from a study of identical twins. General study results and limits: Researchers reported weaker excess twin sharing in beta out-of-frame sequences.

Concerning this clonotype itself: Its cognate antigen is unknown.

CDR1 PRHDT and CDR2 FYEKMQ come from the germline V gene (reference sequence). The V end was cut by 4 bases, the J end by 4 bases, with 13 bases between. This CDR3 spans 14 amino acids. Everyone who gave samples was a healthy Caucasian. Unique molecular identifiers were present on the cDNA, and a universal primer site came from template switching. One entry per CDR3 protein results from TCRdb running MiXCR on the 5' RACE reads. The sample contains approximately 680,000 distinct CDR3 sequences, 7.1% of which appear only once. The same data also contributed to another study, on yellow fever vaccine responses in identical twins.

The origin of this receptor is a woman aged 18-30 years in good health. Material for sequencing was PBMCs. The V and J genes are TRBV13 and TRBJ1-2, with a tentative D call TRBD1 (5 bases). CDR3 DNA: TGTGCCAGCAGCTATGACAGAGGGAGCTATGGCTACACCTTC. Its protein product is CASSYDRGSYGYTF.